These T cell receptor beta chains were read from a single sample in a study of regulatory T cells in long-lasting Graves disease. A single record per CDR3 protein comes from TCRdb applying MiXCR to the multiplex PCR reads. The repertoire holds about 660,000 distinct CDR3 sequences, with 30% as singletons. The sequencing used peripheral blood mononuclear cells (PBMCs), collected when the disease was refractory, from a patient treated with antithyroid drugs. All receptors come from a female donor with Graves disease. Each CDR3 is given with its conserved first and last residue. A D gene is named only where the DNA matches it firmly. Size is omitted from some rows. Given values are once, few, many or a class for expanded clones.

>15|TRBV28|TRBD1|TRBJ1-1|many
CASSSWTGTNTEAFF
TGTGCCAGCAGTTCCTGGACAGGGACGAACACTGAAGCTTTCTTT
>16|TRBV12-3/TRBV12-4|TRBD2|TRBJ2-2|many
CASSFPSGRNTGELFF
TGTGCCAGCAGTTTCCCTAGCGGGAGGAACACCGGGGAGCTGTTTTTT
>15|TRBV12-3/TRBV12-4|-|TRBJ1-5|many
CASSLEQGGNQPQHF
TGTGCCAGCAGTTTAGAGCAGGGCGGCAATCAGCCCCAGCATTTT
>16|TRBV15|-|TRBJ2-3|few
CATSRDLSQRVDTQYF
TGTGCCACCAGCAGAGATCTCTCCCAGAGGGTGGATACGCAGTATTTT
>18|TRBV12-3/TRBV12-4|TRBD1|TRBJ1-5|few
CASSLRVWGQGANQPQHF
TGTGCCAGCAGTTTAAGGGTATGGGGACAGGGGGCTAATCAGCCCCAGCATTTT
>15|TRBV6-5|TRBD1|TRBJ1-1|-
CASSYLGQGNTEAFF
TGTGCCAGCAGTTACTTAGGACAGGGGAACACTGAAGCTTTCTTT
>12|TRBV27|-|TRBJ1-5|-
CASGQFQQPQHF
TGTGCCAGCGGACAGTTTCAACAGCCCCAGCATTTT
>14|TRBV28|-|TRBJ1-4|many
CASSTGTTNEKLFF
TGTGCCAGCAGTACAGGGACGACTAATGAAAAACTGTTTTTT
>15|TRBV2|-|TRBJ1-5|many
CASSARGGSNQPQHF
TGTGCCAGCAGTGCTCGGGGGGGCTCCAATCAGCCCCAGCATTTT
>13|TRBV3-1|-|TRBJ1-1|-
CASRHLSGTEAFF
TGTGCCAGCAGACATCTGTCCGGTACTGAAGCTTTCTTT
>13|TRBV12-3/TRBV12-4|-|TRBJ2-5|many
CASSFRVQETQYF
TGTGCCAGCAGTTTTAGGGTGCAAGAGACCCAGTACTTC
>14|TRBV10-3|TRBD1|TRBJ1-6|-
CAIGQGADNSPLHF
TGTGCCATAGGACAGGGGGCGGATAATTCACCCCTCCACTTT
>15|TRBV5-1|-|TRBJ2-7|-
CASSGGTAVAYEQYF
TGCGCCAGCAGCGGAGGGACAGCGGTAGCCTACGAGCAGTACTTC
>15|TRBV12-3/TRBV12-4|-|TRBJ2-2|many
CASTQRGGIAGELFF
TGTGCCAGCACCCAAAGAGGAGGAATCGCCGGGGAGCTGTTTTTT
>17|TRBV5-1|-|TRBJ1-1|-
CASSLAGAGSMNTEAFF
TGCGCCAGCAGCTTGGCCGGGGCAGGGAGCATGAACACTGAAGCTTTCTTT
>13|TRBV29-1|-|TRBJ1-2|few
CSGWAGRIYGYTF
TGCAGCGGGTGGGCAGGGAGAATCTATGGCTACACCTTC
>15|TRBV11-2|TRBD1|TRBJ2-7|many
CASSLDRGSSYEQYF
TGTGCCAGCAGCTTAGACAGGGGGTCCTCCTACGAGCAGTACTTC
>14|TRBV20-1|TRBD2|TRBJ2-3|-
CSASSGRAGDTQYF
TGCAGTGCTAGTAGCGGGAGGGCCGGAGATACGCAGTATTTT
>14|TRBV20-1|-|TRBJ1-5|few
CSASPGRVSQPQHF
TGCAGTGCTAGTCCCGGGAGGGTGAGTCAGCCCCAGCATTTT
>15|TRBV11-2|TRBD2|TRBJ2-7|few
CASSLSTSGGYEQYF
TGTGCCAGCAGCTTGTCGACTAGCGGGGGGTACGAGCAGTACTTC
>13|TRBV27|-|TRBJ1-2|many
CASGTTSLYGYTF
TGTGCCAGCGGGACCACATCTCTCTATGGCTACACCTTC
>13|TRBV15|TRBD1|TRBJ1-2|-
CATSGRQGYGYTF
TGTGCCACCAGCGGGCGACAGGGGTATGGCTACACCTTC
>14|TRBV7-9|-|TRBJ2-7|-
CASSLEQASYEQYF
TGTGCCAGCAGCTTAGAACAAGCGAGCTACGAGCAGTACTTC
>14|TRBV6-2/TRBV6-3|TRBD1|TRBJ2-7|-
CASRPPGQGNEQYF
TGTGCCAGCAGGCCACCCGGACAGGGGAACGAGCAGTACTTC
>15|TRBV5-1|-|TRBJ1-1|-
CASSLVDRVRAEAFF
TGCGCCAGCAGCTTGGTGGACAGAGTTAGGGCTGAAGCTTTCTTT
>15|TRBV28|TRBD1|TRBJ1-5|few
CASRYTGDSNQPQHF
TGTGCCAGCAGATATACAGGGGATAGCAATCAGCCCCAGCATTTT
>14|TRBV12-3/TRBV12-4|TRBD1|TRBJ1-1|many
CASSLEQGITEAFF
TGTGCCAGCAGTTTAGAACAGGGGATCACTGAAGCTTTCTTT
>15|TRBV2|TRBD2|TRBJ2-3|-
CASQGTSGIADTQYF
TGTGCCAGCCAAGGGACTAGCGGGATTGCAGATACGCAGTATTTT
>12|TRBV29-1|-|TRBJ2-7|-
CSVQAPQKAQYF
TGCAGCGTACAGGCCCCACAAAAGGCGCAGTACTTC
>13|TRBV20-1|TRBD1|TRBJ1-1|few
CSAIYRGNTEAFF
TGCAGTGCTATCTACAGGGGGAACACTGAAGCTTTCTTT
>15|TRBV5-1|-|TRBJ1-6|-
CASSNTGLFSSPLHF
TGCGCCAGCAGCAACACAGGGCTTTTCTCTTCACCCCTCCACTTT
>15|TRBV9|-|TRBJ1-1|-
CASSVVGQRNTEAFF
TGTGCCAGCAGCGTAGTAGGACAGCGGAACACTGAAGCTTTCTTT
>16|TRBV19|-|TRBJ1-5|few
CASSIPPSGIRQPQHF
TGTGCCAGTAGTATTCCCCCCTCCGGGATACGACAGCCCCAGCATTTT
>11|TRBV20-1|-|TRBJ1-1|-
CSATPNTEAFF
TGCAGTGCTACCCCTAACACTGAAGCTTTCTTT
>14|TRBV12-3/TRBV12-4|-|TRBJ1-2|-
CASTDQAANYGYTF
TGTGCCAGCACCGACCAGGCGGCAAACTATGGCTACACCTTC
>14|TRBV6-1|-|TRBJ1-1|few
CASSASVGNTEAFF
TGTGCCAGCAGTGCATCGGTGGGAAACACTGAAGCTTTCTTT
>14|TRBV28|TRBD1|TRBJ1-3|-
CASRGGTAGNTIYF
TGTGCCAGCAGGGGCGGGACAGCTGGAAACACCATATATTTT
>14|TRBV30|TRBD2|TRBJ2-7|-
CAWKKAGVSYEQYF
TGTGCCTGGAAGAAAGCGGGGGTCTCCTACGAGCAGTACTTC
>15|TRBV30|-|TRBJ1-2|-
CAWSVGGAGNYGYTF
TGTGCCTGGAGTGTAGGGGGTGCAGGGAACTATGGCTACACCTTC